These 2 T cell receptor beta chains came from one sample sequenced in a study of T cells in localized non-small cell lung cancer. Clones were read by immunoSEQ multiplex PCR, and TCRdb kept only the in-frame ones, dropping some. The data show some 140,000 clones, more than 80% seen once. The sample was peripheral blood, taken before any cancer treatment. These receptors came from a female donor at least 60 years old with stage I lung adenocarcinoma.

V and J are TRBV19 and TRBJ1-5; D is perhaps TRBD1 (6 bases). The CDR3 runs to 15 residues. V lost 6 bases, J lost 3 bases, and 15 bases lay in between. Germline loops: CDR1 LNHDA, CDR2 SQIVND (reference sequence). CDR3 DNA sequence: TGTGCCAGTAGGTCTGACAGGACTTACAATCAGCCCCAGCATTTT. It yields the protein CASRSDRTYNQPQHF. The complete variable domain, with remaining parts taken from reference TRBV19 and TRBJ1-5, reads DGGITQSPKYLFRKEGQNVTLSCEQNLNHDAMYWYRQDPGQGLRLIYYSQIVNDFQKGDIAEGYSVSREKKESFPLTVTSAQKNPTAFYLCASRSDRTYNQPQHFGDGTRLSIL.

J is TRBJ1-4 and V is TRBV19; D possibly corresponds to TRBD1 (6 bases). Germline CDR1 reads LNHDA; CDR2 reads SQIVND (reference sequence). The CDR3 has 15 residues. Trimming cost V 5 bases and J 3 bases, with 13 bases left between them. The CDR3 protein is CASSVQGPPNEKLFF. In DNA, the CDR3 is TGTGCCAGTAGTGTACAGGGCCCTCCTAATGAAAAACTGTTTTTT. The whole variable domain, remainder taken from reference TRBV19 and TRBJ1-4, is DGGITQSPKYLFRKEGQNVTLSCEQNLNHDAMYWYRQDPGQGLRLIYYSQIVNDFQKGDIAEGYSVSREKKESFPLTVTSAQKNPTAFYLCASSVQGPPNEKLFFGSGTQLSVL.